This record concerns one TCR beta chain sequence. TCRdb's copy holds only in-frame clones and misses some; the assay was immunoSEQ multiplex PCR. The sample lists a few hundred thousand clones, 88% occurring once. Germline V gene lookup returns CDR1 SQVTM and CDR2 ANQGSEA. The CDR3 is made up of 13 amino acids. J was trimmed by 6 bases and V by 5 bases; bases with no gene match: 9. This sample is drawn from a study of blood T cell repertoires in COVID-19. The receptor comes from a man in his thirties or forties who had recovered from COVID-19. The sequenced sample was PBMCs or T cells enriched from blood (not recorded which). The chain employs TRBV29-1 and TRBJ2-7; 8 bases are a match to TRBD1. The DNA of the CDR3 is TGCAGCGTTCGGACAGGGAGATGGGGCGAGCAGTACTTC. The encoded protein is CSVRTGRWGEQYF.